This T cell receptor beta chain was identified during a study of T cells after yellow fever vaccination. General study results and limits: The CD4 compartment and the CD8 compartment contained a small share of clonotypes in common.

As regards this clonotype: No antigen is known for it.

The CDR3 runs to 15 residues. Germline V gene data show CDR1 as WNHNN and CDR2 as SYGVQD (reference sequence). Trimming took 5 bases from V and 2 from J; bases not matched to a gene: 5. TCRdb called the 5' RACE reads again in MiXCR, with one record for every CDR3 protein. The sample lists some 300,000 distinct CDR3 sequences, around 8.6% occurring once. The chain joins TRBV10-1 to TRBJ2-1; TRBD2 aligns across 8 bases. The sequenced sample was CD4+ T cells sorted from PBMCs, obtained 5 days after the yellow fever booster vaccination. This sequence was found in a young man who received the YFV17D yellow fever vaccine. CDR3 coding DNA: TGCGCCAGCAGTTCAGCGGGGGACACCTACAATGAGCAGTTCTTC. This translates into CASSSAGDTYNEQFF.